The clone carrying this T cell receptor beta chain was observed at least ten times. Its antigen is not known. Making the TCR beta libraries involved quantitative 5'-RACE with molecular barcodes. One entry per CDR3 protein, called by TCRdb with MiXCR from the 5' RACE reads. The sample holds around 770,000 distinct CDR3 sequences, 10% to 15% seen once. This sample was included in a study of CD8 T cells in ankylosing spondylitis. General study results and limits: Reportedly, matched ankylosing spondylitis synovial fluid was significantly enriched for disease-linked clones. Disease-linked clones were CD8+ and relatively rare in peripheral blood. Ankylosing spondylitis blood seemed to carry a telltale TCR beta motif made of fewer than ten highly homologous variants.

Per germline, CDR1 DFQATT and CDR2 SNEGSKA (reference sequence). V was pared by 6 bases and J by 2 bases, with 17 bases between. The CDR3 spans 15 residues. The chain carries TRBV20-1 and TRBJ1-3; D gene uncertain. This TCR was recovered from a male donor with ankylosing spondylitis. The sequenced sample consisted of blood, either unsorted or a sorted T cell fraction (not recorded which). The CDR3: CSAAFEGLTGNTIYF. The CDR3 DNA reads TGCAGTGCCGCCTTCGAGGGCTTAACTGGAAACACCATATATTTT.